This TCR beta chain originates from a study of cytomegalovirus exposure and HLA in healthy donors (dated by TCRdb to 2016 to 2017). In terms of the full investigation: According to a later analysis, one platform produced both the roughly 120 validation repertoires and the approximately 600 repertoires of the first cohort. The aim of the study was to test whether cataloging public T cell receptors could identify signatures of past pathogen exposure. Along with the 666-subject first cohort, a separate validation cohort of around 120 different subjects was used. The study combined high-throughput TCR immunosequencing, statistical association of individual TCRs with disease status, and machine learning to predict cytomegalovirus infection status.

As regards this clone: It lacks a known antigen. It has no much larger one-base neighbor in the sample; base qualities were not kept.

Separate from the approximately 670-subject first cohort, the validation cohort of 120 subjects was the group to which the donors belonged. To prepare the library, the immunoSEQ multiplex PCR assay was applied. Under the source paper's analysis protocol: A statistical classification framework was built for diagnosing cytomegalovirus status from the catalog of TCR beta chain sequences. TCRdb stores this immuneACCESS table with in-frame sequences only. Part of the clones is absent; in the studies checked, under half of the shortfall reflects unresolved V genes, and no reason is known for the rest. The V and J calls and clone size are taken from that table; D and trimming were inferred from the DNA. This sample has more than 55,000 clones in its table, and approximately 92% of those were observed once. 15% of the sample goes to the ten largest clones. Deletion took 4 bases off V and 3 bases off J, with a span of 10 bases between the germline ends. CDR1 and CDR2, per the germline V gene, are SGHRS and YFSETQ. From cysteine to phenylalanine, the CDR3 is 13 amino acids long. Left in the record is the CDR3 DNA by itself, 39 bases read in frame from the first base.

Broader findings and caveats from the paper: Most TCR sequences were observed very rarely across donors, whereas some public TCRs were present in many individuals. The classifier was reported to diagnose cytomegalovirus status with high specificity and sensitivity in both the original cohort and the validation cohort. According to the authors, the approach could potentially be generalized to other disease states and immunological phenotypes. In vitro tests confirmed that a few of the cytomegalovirus-associated TCR beta chains recognize cytomegalovirus antigens. Of the cluster scores, roughly 95% were above 0 in a later analysis, which found that TCRs clustered in the first cohort also tended to co-occur in the 95 to 150 validation repertoires. The study listed approximately 160 TCR beta chains as associated with cytomegalovirus. The validation cohort had no HLA typing available for a later analysis, so co-occurrence within that cohort was assessed over all 130 or so repertoires.

In this chain, TRBV5-1 is recombined with TRBJ2-5, with the identity of the D gene unclear. Material: PBMCs. The clonotype was recovered from a woman between 18 and 30 years old in good health and CMV-seronegative. The nucleotides read TGCGCCAGCAGCCCCTACTACGAAGAGACCCAGTACTTC. It translates as CASSPYYEETQYF.